The TCR beta chain described here comes from a study of cytotoxic CD8 clonotypes in ibrutinib-treated CLL. As for the study in general: Results showed roughly 24 partial and 2 complete responses; following median about 62 months, approximately 14 remained remitted, roughly 12 advanced. The study's findings and limits: Baseline clonality, higher than in age-matched healthy donors, tracked circulating CD8+ T-cell counts.

V lost 2 bases and J lost 9, with 19 bases in between. The CDR3 loop spans 15 amino acids. Per germline, CDR1 SNHLY and CDR2 FYNNEI. A note on this clone: The target antigen is unknown.

Assay used: immunoSEQ multiplex PCR; TCRdb lists only in-frame clones, some missing. The table has around 140,000 clones, about 72% seen once; the top ten hold around a quarter. The material was PBMCs, obtained after 12 months of ibrutinib treatment. The chain links TRBV2 to TRBJ1-2, with a tentative D call TRBD1 (6 bases). This clonotype was obtained from a human donor with chronic lymphocytic leukemia. Here the CDR3 DNA reads TGTGCCAGCAGTGAATACAGGGCCCTAACGGCTCGCTACACCTTC. Protein: CASSEYRALTARYTF.